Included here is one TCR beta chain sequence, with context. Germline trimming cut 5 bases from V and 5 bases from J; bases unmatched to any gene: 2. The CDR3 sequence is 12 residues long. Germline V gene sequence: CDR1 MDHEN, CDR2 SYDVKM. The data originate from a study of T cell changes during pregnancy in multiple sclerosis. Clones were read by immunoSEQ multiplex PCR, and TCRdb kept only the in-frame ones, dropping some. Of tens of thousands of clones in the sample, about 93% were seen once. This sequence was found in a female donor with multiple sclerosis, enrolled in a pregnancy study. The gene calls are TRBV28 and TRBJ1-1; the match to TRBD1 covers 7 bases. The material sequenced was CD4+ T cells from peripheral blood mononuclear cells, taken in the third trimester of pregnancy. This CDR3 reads CASSVTGTEAFF. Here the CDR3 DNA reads TGTGCCAGCAGTGTGACAGGGACTGAAGCTTTCTTT.